These 5 T cell receptor beta chains share one sample of origin, sequenced in a study of blood T cell repertoires in COVID-19. Repertoires were generated with immunoSEQ multiplex PCR, while TCRdb's copy carries only in-frame clones and drops some. The top ten clones hold around 6.9% of a sample with about 100,000 clones, about 88% of them seen once. The specimen was peripheral blood. The receptor source for this set is a man aged 25 to 45 in a cohort sampled during active COVID-19.

The chain couples TRBV5-1 to TRBJ2-7; D is unresolved. Trimming took off 5 bases at V and 4 bases at J, with 13 bases between the two ends. Germline CDR1 SGHRS, CDR2 YFSETQ. The CDR3 is made up of 13 amino acids. The CDR3, as DNA: TGCGCCAGCAGTACGGAGTCCTTTTACGAGCAGTACTTC. Protein sequence: CASSTESFYEQYF.

The chain employs TRBV18 and TRBJ1-1, with D perhaps TRBD1 (5 bases). The CDR3 is 14 amino acids. V was cut by 3 bases and J by 3 bases, with 11 bases left in between. Per germline, CDR1 KGHSH and CDR2 LQKENI. CDR3 sequence (DNA): TGTGCCAGCTCACCTTTTGACAGAGACACTGAAGCTTTCTTT. Protein sequence: CASSPFDRDTEAFF.

This clone was counted a few times. V usage is TRBV19 and J usage is TRBJ2-7, with 9 nucleotides matching TRBD2. The V segment lost 3 bases and the J segment 0 bases; nucleotides outside the gene matches: 3. The germline CDR1 and CDR2 sequences are LNHDA and SQIVND (reference sequence). This CDR3 comprises 15 residues. DNA for the CDR3: TGTGCCAGTAGTATCTTAGCGGGGGTCTCCTACGAGCAGTACTTC. Translated: CASSILAGVSYEQYF. The full variable domain, with the rest looked up from reference TRBV19 and TRBJ2-7, is DGGITQSPKYLFRKEGQNVTLSCEQNLNHDAMYWYRQDPGQGLRLIYYSQIVNDFQKGDIAEGYSVSREKKESFPLTVTSAQKNPTAFYLCASSILAGVSYEQYFGPGTRLTVT.

This clone is a singleton in its sample. J is TRBJ2-5 and V is TRBV6-2 or TRBV6-3; 11 bases are a match to TRBD1. Trimming cost V 10 bases and J 5 bases; bases outside gene matches: 12. Germline values: CDR1 MNHEY, CDR2 SVGEGT. This CDR3 is built from 15 residues. The chain's CDR3 is CATRPWTGGVETQYF. The CDR3 DNA follows: TGTGCCACCAGGCCTTGGACAGGGGGCGTGGAGACCCAGTACTTC.

Notes on this clone: This CDR3 is also generated by other DNA sequences in the sample. The chain has TRBV6-5 and TRBJ2-7, with 10 bases fitting TRBD1. This CDR3 has 13 amino acids. The germline V gene has CDR1 MNHEY and CDR2 SVGAGI. V was pared by 6 bases and J by 4 bases, with 3 bases of the junction left unmatched. The CDR3 nucleotides read TGTGCCAGCAGCCGGGACAGGGGTTACGAGCAGTACTTC. Translated: CASSRDRGYEQYF.